This TCR beta chain comes out of a study of early T cells in non-severe SARS-CoV-2 infection. Only one count was recorded for this clonotype. The ends were cut back, 6 bases at V and 1 base at J, with 15 bases in the middle. This CDR3 has 15 residues. CDR1 LNHDA and CDR2 SQIVND come from the germline V gene (reference sequence). A single record per CDR3 protein comes from TCRdb applying MiXCR to the 5' RACE reads. Here the sample spans 75,000 to 100,000 distinct CDR3 sequences, over 13% being singletons. The TCR was taken from an adult who was a healthcare worker with PCR-confirmed SARS-CoV-2 infection or an uninfected control (not recorded which). The chain is built from TRBV19 and TRBJ1-2; D is possibly TRBD1 (6 bases). The specimen was whole blood. CDR3 sequence: CASRARGGFNYGYTF. The CDR3, as DNA: TGTGCCAGTAGGGCCAGAGGGGGGTTTAACTATGGCTACACCTTC. Looking up the rest from reference TRBV19 and TRBJ1-2 gives the full variable domain: DGGITQSPKYLFRKEGQNVTLSCEQNLNHDAMYWYRQDPGQGLRLIYYSQIVNDFQKGDIAEGYSVSREKKESFPLTVTSAQKNPTAFYLCASRARGGFNYGYTFGSGTRLTVV.